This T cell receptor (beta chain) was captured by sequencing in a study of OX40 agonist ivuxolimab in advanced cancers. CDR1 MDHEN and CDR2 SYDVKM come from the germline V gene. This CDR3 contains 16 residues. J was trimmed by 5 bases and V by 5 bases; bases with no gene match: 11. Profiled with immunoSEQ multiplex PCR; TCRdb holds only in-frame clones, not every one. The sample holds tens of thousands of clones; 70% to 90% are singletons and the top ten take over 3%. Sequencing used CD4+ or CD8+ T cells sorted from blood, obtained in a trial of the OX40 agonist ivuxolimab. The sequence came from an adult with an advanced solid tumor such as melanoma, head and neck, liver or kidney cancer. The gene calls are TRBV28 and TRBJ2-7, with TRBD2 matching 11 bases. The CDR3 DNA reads TGTGCCAGCAGTACGTACACTAGCGGGAGCCCCCACGAGCAGTACTTC. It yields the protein CASSTYTSGSPHEQYF.